This T cell receptor beta chain comes out of a study of identical twins. This CDR3 has 18 amino acids. CDR1 and CDR2 from the germline V gene are SGHTA and FQGNSA. V lost 3 bases and J lost 0; bases outside the gene matches: 11. This clonotype occurred a few times. TCRdb reprocessed the 5' RACE reads via MiXCR and lists one record per CDR3 protein. The repertoire has fewer than 450,000 distinct CDR3 sequences, roughly 9% of them found once; the top ten carry approximately 8.9%. The chain couples TRBV7-2 to TRBJ2-5; 9 bases agree with TRBD2. Sequenced material: naive T cells sorted from blood. This sequence originates from a woman in her forties or fifties in good health. Written as DNA, the CDR3 is TGTGCCAGCAGCTTTCCGTCTAGCGGGGCTGCTTACCAAGAGACCCAGTACTTC. This codes for CASSFPSSGAAYQETQYF. The full variable domain, completed using reference TRBV7-2 and TRBJ2-5, is GAGVSQSPSNKVTEKGKDVELRCDPISGHTALYWYRQSLGQGLEFLIYFQGNSAPDKSGLPSDRFSAERTGGSVSTLTIQRTQQEDSAVYLCASSFPSSGAAYQETQYFGPGTRLLVL.